This T cell receptor (beta chain) comes out of a study of blood T cell repertoires in COVID-19. The CDR3 totals 12 residues. Looked up from germline, CDR1 is LGHDT and CDR2 is YNNKEL (reference sequence). The J segment lost 8 bases and the V segment lost 5 bases, leaving 5 bases of the junction unmatched. Only in-frame clones appear in the TCRdb table, and some are missing; sequencing was by immunoSEQ multiplex PCR. The repertoire holds approximately 300,000 clones, with approximately 90% as singletons. This clone came up a few times. Input material: peripheral blood. This clonotype originated in a woman aged 40 to 55 with acute or convalescent COVID-19. The rearrangement links TRBV3-1 (or the pseudogene TRBV3-2) to TRBJ1-2; TRBD1 matches 7 bases. CDR3 sequence (DNA): TGTGCCAGCAGCGACAGGGTGGTGGGCTACACCTTC. It encodes CASSDRVVGYTF.